This T cell receptor beta chain stems from a study of blood T cell repertoires in COVID-19. As for the study in general: Acute and convalescent COVID-19 samples came from the United States, Italy and Spain. In each case, the material was cDNA or gDNA derived from T cells, B-cell-depleted T cells, or PBMCs.

As processed by the authors: Amplification of reference gene primers provided the estimated nucleated cell counts. This table comes from immunoSEQ multiplex PCR, and its TCRdb copy is limited to in-frame clones, with some not included. V, J and clone size reflect that table, while D and trimming were determined from the DNA. The sample lists a few hundred thousand clones, roughly 88% occurring once. Ages ranged from about 18 to 89 years, with residence in around 24 US areas. The V end lost 1 base, the J end lost 3 bases, and 9 bases lay between the germline ends. Per the germline V gene, CDR1 is LGHDT and CDR2 is YNNKEL (reference sequence). This CDR3 spans 15 amino acids.

The sequenced sample consisted of PBMCs or T cells enriched from blood (not recorded which). This TCR came from a woman between 18 and 30 years old who had been exposed to COVID-19. The chain has TRBV3-1 (or the pseudogene TRBV3-2) and TRBJ2-2, with D possibly matching TRBD1 (5 bases). CDR3 nucleotide sequence: TGTGCCAGCAGCCAAGTTTCAGGGTACACCGGGGAGCTGTTTTTT. Residues: CASSQVSGYTGELFF.